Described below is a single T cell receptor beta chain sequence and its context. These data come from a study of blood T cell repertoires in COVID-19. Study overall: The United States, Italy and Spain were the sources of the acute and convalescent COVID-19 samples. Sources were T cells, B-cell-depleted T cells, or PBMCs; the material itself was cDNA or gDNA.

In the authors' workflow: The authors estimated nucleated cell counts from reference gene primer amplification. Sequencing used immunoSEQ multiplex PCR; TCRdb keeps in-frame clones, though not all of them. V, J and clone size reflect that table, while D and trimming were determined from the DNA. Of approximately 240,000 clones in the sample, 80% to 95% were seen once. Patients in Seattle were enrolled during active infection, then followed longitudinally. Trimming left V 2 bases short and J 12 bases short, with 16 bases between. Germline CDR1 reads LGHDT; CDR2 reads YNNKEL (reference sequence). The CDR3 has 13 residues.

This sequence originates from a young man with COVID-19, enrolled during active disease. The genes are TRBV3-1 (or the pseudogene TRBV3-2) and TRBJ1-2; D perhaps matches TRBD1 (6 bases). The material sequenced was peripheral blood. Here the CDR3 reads CASSQPTGTSHTF. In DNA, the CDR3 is TGTGCCAGCAGCCAACCTACCGGGACATCCCACACCTTC.